This T cell receptor beta chain was captured by sequencing in a study of vaccination and CD4 T cells after COVID-19. Overall study: Each participant underwent a two-dose regimen of either the BNT162b2 or the mRNA-1273 vaccine.

The CDR3 contains 13 residues. Trimming cost V 2 bases and J 3 bases, with 5 bases left between them. The germline V gene encodes CDR1 SGHVS and CDR2 FQNEAQ. Documented treatment: approximately nine-day PBMC culture with coronavirus spike peptide pools or control peptides (ViraFEST assay). CD4+ T lymphocytes from the unexposed donor were collected before the COVID-19 pandemic (2011-2018). As to this clonotype: What it binds is not known.

Scientists ran DNA taken from cultured CD4+ T cells through the Oncomine TCR Beta short-read assay for sequencing. DNA came from CD4+ T cells after culture. TCRdb recomputed calls from the PCR reads with MiXCR, one row per CDR3 protein. The sample shows about 10,000 distinct CDR3 sequences, 48% of them seen only once. This chain connects TRBV7-8 to TRBJ2-1; D gene unclear. Sequences were obtained from CD4+ T cells from blood, cultured in vitro. The TCR sequence derives from a human donor in good health. CDR3 in amino acids: CASSLIRYNEQFF. In DNA, the CDR3 is TGTGCCAGCAGCTTAATCCGCTACAATGAGCAGTTCTTC.